The 26 T cell receptor beta chains below come from one sample, sequenced in a study of patients and donors after allogeneic stem cell transplantation (TCRdb year 2020). Libraries were built with RT-PCR. Sequencing took place on a NextSeq 550. TCRdb reprocessing: public reads trimmed at Q25 with fastp, clones called with MiXCR, in-frame beta chains kept. Entries that share a CDR3 protein sequence are merged under the most common genes and DNA. For this sample the table gives about 160,000 distinct CDR3 sequences, of which 24% were detected only once. 25% to 30% of the sample comes from the top ten. Sequenced input: blood, either unsorted or a sorted T cell fraction (not recorded which). The receptors come from a human donor who was either an allogeneic HSCT recipient or a stem cell or donor lymphocyte infusion donor (not recorded which). It is not recorded whose cells these are; they may come from a transplant donor.

This clonotype was observed a handful of times. The V gene is TRBV11-2, the J gene TRBJ1-4; a possible D gene is TRBD1 (5 bases). The ends were cut back, 2 bases at V and 7 bases at J, with 14 bases in the middle. The CDR3 is made up of 15 amino acids. Germline values: CDR1 SGHAT, CDR2 FQNNGV. CDR3 DNA sequence: TGTGCCAGCAGCTTAATTAGGGGCGCCCTTGAAAAACTGTTTTTT. It yields the protein CASSLIRGALEKLFF.

The gene calls are TRBV12-3 or TRBV12-4 and TRBJ1-5; D is unresolved. V gave up 3 bases and J gave up 6 bases, with 15 bases separating them. The CDR3 is 15 amino acids. The CDR3: CASSFSWSQLQPQHF. The CDR3 bases are TGTGCCAGCAGTTTTAGCTGGAGTCAACTTCAGCCCCAGCATTTT.

This clonotype was counted many times. The V and J genes are TRBV4-1 and TRBJ1-1; maybe TRBD1 (5 bases). The CDR3 runs to 15 residues. V was pared by 0 bases and J by 1 base, with 9 bases between. In germline, CDR1 is MGHRA, CDR2 YSYEKL. CDR3 sequence (DNA): TGCGCCAGCAGCCAAGACGGGGGTCGGAACACTGAAGCTTTCTTT. Its translation: CASSQDGGRNTEAFF.

This clonotype was seen only a few times. This rearrangement joins TRBV20-1 to TRBJ1-1; no clear D. Trimming shortened V by 0 bases and J by 4 bases, and 12 bases separated the two germline ends. This CDR3 contains 14 residues. Germline CDR1 and CDR2: DFQATT and SNEGSKA (reference sequence). The CDR3 spells CSARDGKGITEAFF. The CDR3 coding sequence is TGCAGTGCTAGAGATGGAAAAGGGATCACTGAAGCTTTCTTT.

The rearrangement uses TRBV20-1 and TRBJ2-2, with D possibly TRBD2 on 6 matching bases. The germline gives CDR1 DFQATT, CDR2 SNEGSKA (reference sequence). This CDR3 spans 13 amino acids. Trimming pared 7 bases from V and 1 base from J, leaving 10 bases between. The CDR3 DNA reads as TGCAGTGTATCGGGGGAGAACACCGGGGAGCTGTTTTTT. Its protein product is CSVSGENTGELFF.

This clonotype was picked up a small number of times. This chain connects TRBV5-1 to TRBJ1-4; D uncertain. Trimming removed 2 bases from V and 8 bases from J, with 13 bases in between. The germline CDR1 and CDR2 sequences are SGHRS and YFSETQ. This CDR3 comprises 14 residues. CDR3 sequence: CASSLFSVSEKLFF. In DNA form, the CDR3 reads TGCGCCAGCAGCTTATTTTCGGTGTCGGAAAAACTGTTTTTT. Full variable domain (outside the CDR3, taken from reference TRBV5-1 and TRBJ1-4): KAGVTQTPRYLIKTRGQQVTLSCSPISGHRSVSWYQQTPGQGLQFLFEYFSETQRNKGNFPGRFSGRQFSNSRSEMNVSTLELGDSALYLCASSLFSVSEKLFFGSGTQLSVL.

The table lists this clonotype with a few counts. The chain carries TRBV29-1 and TRBJ2-7, with 7 bases lining up with TRBD1. This CDR3 is built from 12 residues. Looked up from germline, CDR1 is SQVTM and CDR2 is ANQGSEA. The junction had 11 bases not matched to a gene; V was cut back by 7 bases and J by 8 bases. CDR3 coding DNA: TGCAGCGCCGCAGCGACAGGGAGCCAGCAGTACTTC. Encoded protein: CSAAATGSQQYF.

This rearrangement joins TRBV11-2 to TRBJ1-3; 7 nucleotides match TRBD1. The V and J ends lost 5 bases and 4 bases, in that order; junction bases with no gene match: 5. The germline CDR1 and CDR2 sequences are SGHAT and FQNNGV. The CDR3 is 14 residues long. The CDR3 protein is CASSPDRIGNTIYF. The CDR3 region has the DNA TGTGCCAGCAGCCCGGACAGGATCGGAAACACCATATATTTT.

This clonotype was seen only a few times. Mismatch with germline at one junction end may stem from a read error. The chain has TRBV29-1 and TRBJ2-3; D uncertain. This CDR3 has 13 residues. CDR1 SQVTM and CDR2 ANQGSEA come from the germline V gene. The CDR3 spells CSGEPQGTDTQYF. CDR3 DNA sequence: TGCAGCGGTGAACCTCAGGGCACAGATACGCAGTATTTT.

J is TRBJ2-1 and V is TRBV20-1; 7 nucleotides line up with TRBD2. The germline V gene encodes CDR1 DFQATT and CDR2 SNEGSKA (reference sequence). This CDR3 has 13 amino acids. The CDR3, as DNA: TGCAGCTCCGAGGCTAGCGGTTACAATGAGCAGTTCTTC. Its translation: CSSEASGYNEQFF.

V usage is TRBV5-1 and J usage is TRBJ1-5, with unresolved D. V shed 3 bases and J shed 3 bases, with 28 bases lying between them. This CDR3 spans 20 amino acids. Germline V gene sequence: CDR1 SGHRS, CDR2 YFSETQ. The CDR3 bases are TGCGCCAGCAGCTCGCAGGTACGTGTTCCCCCGATGGATTTCAATCAGCCCCAGCATTTT. This codes for CASSSQVRVPPMDFNQPQHF.

This clonotype was seen more than once but under ten times. The chain recombines TRBV20-1 with TRBJ2-7; no clear D gene. CDR1 DFQATT and CDR2 SNEGSKA come from the germline V gene (reference sequence). The CDR3 totals 11 residues. With 2 bases removed from V and 3 bases from J, the gap between germline ends came to 5 bases. The CDR3 loop is CSARMLYEQYF. DNA for the CDR3: TGCAGTGCTAGAATGCTCTACGAGCAGTACTTC.

The V gene is TRBV20-1, the J gene TRBJ1-4; 7 bases agree with TRBD1. Germline V gene sequence: CDR1 DFQATT, CDR2 SNEGSKA (reference sequence). Germline trimming cut 2 bases from V and 8 bases from J; bases unmatched to any gene: 8. The length of the CDR3 is 14 residues. The CDR3 DNA is TGCAGTGCTAGACAGGGGGGCCGGCGGGAAAAACTGTTTTTT. Its translation is CSARQGGRREKLFF.

The sample holds a few counts of this clonotype. The rearrangement joins TRBV20-1 to TRBJ1-1; D might be TRBD1 (6 bases). Trimming removed 5 bases at V and 0 bases at J, with 10 bases between. The CDR3 is 13 residues long. Germline values: CDR1 DFQATT, CDR2 SNEGSKA (reference sequence). CDR3 nucleotides: TGCAGTGCTTTAGGGGGTATGAACACTGAAGCTTTCTTT. It yields the protein CSALGGMNTEAFF.

This clonotype was seen ten or more times. The V call is TRBV7-2, the J call TRBJ1-1; unclear D gene. This CDR3 contains 11 residues. V was cut by 5 bases and J by 11 bases, with 12 bases left in between. The V gene's germline CDR1 is SGHTA and CDR2 FQGNSA. The CDR3 reads CASSGLVWAFF. The CDR3 region has the DNA TGTGCCAGCAGCGGTTTAGTTTGGGCTTTCTTT.

A few counts support this clonotype. The rearrangement links TRBV11-3 to TRBJ1-1; tentative D call: TRBD1 (5 bases). CDR3 length equals 13 residues. Trimming took 8 bases from V and 0 from J, leaving 10 bases between them. The germline V gene encodes CDR1 SGHNT and CDR2 YENEEA. In nucleotides, the CDR3 is TGTGCCAGCGGGGGACGGTTGAACACTGAAGCTTTCTTT. Translating gives CASGGRLNTEAFF.

This clonotype was counted only a few times. J is TRBJ1-2 and V is TRBV2; D is ambiguous. The CDR3 is 16 residues long. V was trimmed by 4 bases and J by 3 bases, leaving 18 bases between them. The V gene's germline CDR1 is SNHLY and CDR2 FYNNEI. The CDR3, as DNA: TGTGCCAGCAGTGGGCGTTGGGGAAGCCTTTACTATGGCTACACCTTC. Protein sequence: CASSGRWGSLYYGYTF. The full variable domain, in which reference TRBV2 and TRBJ1-2 provide the parts outside the CDR3, is EPEVTQTPSHQVTQMGQEVILRCVPISNHLYFYWYRQILGQKVEFLVSFYNNEISEKSEIFDDQFSVERPDGSNFTLKIRSTKLEDSAMYFCASSGRWGSLYYGYTFGSGTRLTVV.

The chain links TRBV25-1 to TRBJ2-5; D may correspond to TRBD1 or TRBD2 (5 bases each). Germline lookup yields CDR1 MGHDK and CDR2 SYGVNS. The CDR3 is made up of 16 amino acids. The V gene lost 5 bases and the J gene lost 1 base, with 17 bases spanning the gap. Here the CDR3 DNA reads TGTGCCAGCAGTCGGGGCAGCAGCCGATTCCAAGAGACCCAGTACTTC. Translating it yields CASSRGSSRFQETQYF. Complete variable domain (other parts from reference TRBV25-1 and TRBJ2-5): EADIYQTPRYLVIGTGKKITLECSQTMGHDKMYWYQQDPGMELHLIHYSYGVNSTEKGDLSSESTVSRIRTEHFPLTLESARPSHTSQYLCASSRGSSRFQETQYFGPGTRLLVL.

This chain links TRBV4-1 with TRBJ2-7; TRBD1 matches 11 bases. In germline, CDR1 is MGHRA, CDR2 YSYEKL. Trimming at V came to 4 bases and at J to 3 bases, leaving 5 bases not matched to a gene. The CDR3 spans 15 residues. Here the CDR3 reads CASSPRGQGGYEQYF. In DNA form, the CDR3 reads TGCGCCAGCAGCCCCCGGGGACAGGGGGGCTACGAGCAGTACTTC.

This clonotype was seen a handful of times. CDR3 amino acids: CASSPDRATDTQYF. The CDR3 nucleotides read TGCGCCAGCAGCCCGGACAGGGCTACAGATACGCAGTATTTT. This rearrangement joins TRBV5-1 to TRBJ2-3; 8 nucleotides line up with TRBD1. The CDR3 covers 14 residues. Germline V gene sequence: CDR1 SGHRS, CDR2 YFSETQ. V shed 4 bases and J 3 bases; nucleotides not matched to a gene: 4.

The chain couples TRBV29-1 to TRBJ2-2, with D possibly being TRBD2 (6 bases). CDR1 is SQVTM and CDR2 is ANQGSEA in the germline V gene. V shed 5 bases and J shed 3 bases, with 13 bases lying between them. The CDR3 is 14 amino acids. In DNA, the CDR3 is TGCAGCGTTAGCGGGCCGGTGGACACCGGGGAGCTGTTTTTT. Protein sequence: CSVSGPVDTGELFF.

The genes are TRBV6-5 and TRBJ1-1; D is uncertain. V was trimmed by 5 bases and J by 3 bases, leaving 10 bases between them. This CDR3 has 13 amino acids. CDR1 is MNHEY and CDR2 is SVGAGI in the germline V gene. For the CDR3, the DNA is TGTGCCAGCAGTGGGCATGGGGACACTGAAGCTTTCTTT. Its protein is CASSGHGDTEAFF.

This rearrangement joins TRBV7-9 to TRBJ1-1; 10 positions agree with TRBD1. This CDR3 contains 20 residues. Germline V gives CDR1 SEHNR, CDR2 FQNEAQ (reference sequence). V gave up 2 bases and J gave up 1 base; unmatched junction bases: 16. In nucleotides, the CDR3 is TGTGCCAGCAGCTTAAAGTTTATCCAGGACAGGGGGGCCAGGAACACTGAAGCTTTCTTT. Its translation is CASSLKFIQDRGARNTEAFF.

This clonotype was found once. The chain has TRBV30 and TRBJ1-6; no clear D gene. The CDR3 runs to 13 residues. Trimming left V 1 base short and J 7 bases short, with 8 bases between. The germline CDR1 and CDR2 sequences are GTSNPN and SVGIG (reference sequence). CDR3 residues: CAWSEARNSPLHF. In DNA form, the CDR3 reads TGTGCCTGGAGTGAAGCACGGAATTCACCCCTCCACTTT.

This chain links TRBV20-1 with TRBJ2-2; no firm D call. The CDR3 is made up of 16 amino acids. Trimming stripped 4 bases from V and 4 bases from J, with 19 bases between. CDR1 is DFQATT, CDR2 SNEGSKA, per germline (reference sequence). The CDR3 loop reads CSATSAEPPFTGELFF. The CDR3 nucleotides read TGCAGTGCTACCTCTGCGGAGCCCCCCTTCACCGGGGAGCTGTTTTTT.

J is TRBJ2-7 and V is TRBV7-9; 7 bases map to TRBD1. Looked up from germline, CDR1 is SEHNR and CDR2 is FQNEAQ (reference sequence). This CDR3 contains 14 residues. The V and J ends lost 1 base and 2 bases, in that order; junction bases with no gene match: 2. The CDR3, as DNA: TGTGCCAGCAGCTTAGTGGGACAGCCCTACGAGCAGTACTTC. It specifies CASSLVGQPYEQYF.